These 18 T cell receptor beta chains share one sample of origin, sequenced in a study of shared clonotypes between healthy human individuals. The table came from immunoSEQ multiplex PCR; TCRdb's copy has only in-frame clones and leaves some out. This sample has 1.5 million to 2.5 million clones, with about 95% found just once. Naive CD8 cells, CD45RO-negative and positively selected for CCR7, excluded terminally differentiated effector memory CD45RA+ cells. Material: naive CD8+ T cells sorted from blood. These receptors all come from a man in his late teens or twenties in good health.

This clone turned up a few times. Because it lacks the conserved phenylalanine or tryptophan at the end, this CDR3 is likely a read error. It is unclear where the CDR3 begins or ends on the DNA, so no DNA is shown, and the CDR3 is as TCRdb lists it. CDR3 in amino acids: CASSSGALWAL. The J gene is TRBJ2-7, the V gene TRBV11-2; the table's D call, TRBD1, was not checked against the DNA. Germline CDR1 is SGHAT and CDR2 is FQNNGV. The CDR3 is 11 amino acids in total, end residues counted.

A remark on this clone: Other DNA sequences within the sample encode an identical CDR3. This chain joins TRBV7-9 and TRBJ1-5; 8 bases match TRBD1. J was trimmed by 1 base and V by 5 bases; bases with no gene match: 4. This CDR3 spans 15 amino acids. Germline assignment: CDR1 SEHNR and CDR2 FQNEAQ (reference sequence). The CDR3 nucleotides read TGTGCCAGCAGCACGGACAGGGAGAGCAATCAGCCCCAGCATTTT. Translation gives CASSTDRESNQPQHF.

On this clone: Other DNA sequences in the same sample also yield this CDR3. The CDR3 is CASSQDLYNEQFF. The CDR3 nucleotides read TGCGCCAGCAGCCAAGACCTCTACAATGAGCAGTTCTTC. V is TRBV4-3 and J is TRBJ2-1, with D uncertain. The CDR3 extends over 13 amino acids. Trimming took 0 bases from V and 3 from J, leaving 3 bases between them. Germline lookup yields CDR1 LGHNA and CDR2 YSLEER.

In nucleotides, the CDR3 is TGTGCCAGTGGGTTGGGGGACGGGGAGCTGTTTTTT. This sequence encodes CASGLGDGELFF. The rearrangement links TRBV6-5 to TRBJ2-2; D could derive from TRBD1 or TRBD2 (5 bases each). The CDR3 has 12 residues. Germline V lookup: CDR1 MNHEY, CDR2 SVGAGI. V was pared by 9 bases and J by 7 bases, with 12 bases between.

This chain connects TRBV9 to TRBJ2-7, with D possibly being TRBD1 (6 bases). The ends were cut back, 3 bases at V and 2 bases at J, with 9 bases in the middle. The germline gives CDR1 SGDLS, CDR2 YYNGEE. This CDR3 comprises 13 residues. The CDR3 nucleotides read TGTGCCAGCAGCGGGGGACACACCTACGAGCAGTACTTC. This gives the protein CASSGGHTYEQYF.

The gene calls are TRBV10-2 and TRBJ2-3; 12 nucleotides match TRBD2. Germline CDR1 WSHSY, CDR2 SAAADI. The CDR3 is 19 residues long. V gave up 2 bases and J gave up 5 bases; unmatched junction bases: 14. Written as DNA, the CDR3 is TGCGCCAGCAGTGAGGGTGGGCTAGCGGGAGGGCCGGAGGGAGATACGCAGTATTTT. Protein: CASSEGGLAGGPEGDTQYF.

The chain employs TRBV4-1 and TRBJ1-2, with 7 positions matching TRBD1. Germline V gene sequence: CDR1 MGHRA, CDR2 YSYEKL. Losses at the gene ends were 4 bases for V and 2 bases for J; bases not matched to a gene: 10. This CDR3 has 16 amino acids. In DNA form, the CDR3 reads TGCGCCAGCAGCCCGTTTACAGGGGATACGAACTATGGCTACACCTTC. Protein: CASSPFTGDTNYGYTF.

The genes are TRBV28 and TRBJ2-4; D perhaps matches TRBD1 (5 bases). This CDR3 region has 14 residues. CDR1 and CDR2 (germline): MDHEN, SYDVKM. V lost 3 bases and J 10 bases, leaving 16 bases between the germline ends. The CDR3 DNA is TGTGCCAGCAGTTTTATGTCAGGGATGGAGATTCAGTACTTC. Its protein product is CASSFMSGMEIQYF.

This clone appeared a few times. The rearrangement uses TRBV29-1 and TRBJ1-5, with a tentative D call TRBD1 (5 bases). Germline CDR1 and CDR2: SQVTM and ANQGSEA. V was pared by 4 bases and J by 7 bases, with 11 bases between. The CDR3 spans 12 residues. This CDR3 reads CSVGEGKQPQHF. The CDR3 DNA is TGCAGCGTTGGAGAGGGGAAACAGCCCCAGCATTTT.

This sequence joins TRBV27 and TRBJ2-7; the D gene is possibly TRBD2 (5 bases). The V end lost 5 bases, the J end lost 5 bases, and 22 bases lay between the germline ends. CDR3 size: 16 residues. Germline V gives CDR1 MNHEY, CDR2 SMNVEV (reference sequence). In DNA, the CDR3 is TGTGCCAGCAGTGTCCGTAGGGTAGAGGGCGTCAACGAGCAGTACTTC. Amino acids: CASSVRRVEGVNEQYF.

Here the CDR3 DNA reads TGTGCCAGCAGCGCGGGGGGCGCGGGTTCACCCCTCCACTTT. Its protein product is CASSAGGAGSPLHF. V gene TRBV9 combines with J gene TRBJ1-6; possible D gene TRBD1, 6 bases. Germline V gene sequence: CDR1 SGDLS, CDR2 YYNGEE. There are 14 residues in the CDR3. V was pared by 3 bases and J by 9 bases, with 13 bases between. The full variable domain, completed using reference TRBV9 and TRBJ1-6, is DSGVTQTPKHLITATGQRVTLRCSPRSGDLSVYWYQQSLDQGLQFLIQYYNGEERAKGNILERFSAQQFPDLHSELNLSSLELGDSALYFCASSAGGAGSPLHFGNGTRLTVT.

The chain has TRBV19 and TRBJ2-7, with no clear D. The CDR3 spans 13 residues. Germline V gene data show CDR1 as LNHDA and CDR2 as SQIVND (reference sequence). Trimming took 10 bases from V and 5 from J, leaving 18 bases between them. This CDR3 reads CATKGGEWDEQYF. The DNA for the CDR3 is TGTGCCACTAAGGGCGGCGAATGGGACGAGCAGTACTTC.

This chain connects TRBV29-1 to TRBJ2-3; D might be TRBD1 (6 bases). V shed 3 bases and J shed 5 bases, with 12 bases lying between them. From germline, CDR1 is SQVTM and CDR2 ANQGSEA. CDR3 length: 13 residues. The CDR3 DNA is TGCAGCGTTGATAGGGGGATGGGAGATACGCAGTATTTT. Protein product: CSVDRGMGDTQYF.

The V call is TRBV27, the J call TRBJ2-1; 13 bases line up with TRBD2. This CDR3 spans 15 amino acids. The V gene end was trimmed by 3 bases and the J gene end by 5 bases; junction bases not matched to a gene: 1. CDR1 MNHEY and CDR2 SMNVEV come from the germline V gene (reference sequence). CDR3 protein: CASSFGTSGDNEQFF. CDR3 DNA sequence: TGTGCCAGCAGTTTTGGGACTAGCGGGGACAATGAGCAGTTCTTC.

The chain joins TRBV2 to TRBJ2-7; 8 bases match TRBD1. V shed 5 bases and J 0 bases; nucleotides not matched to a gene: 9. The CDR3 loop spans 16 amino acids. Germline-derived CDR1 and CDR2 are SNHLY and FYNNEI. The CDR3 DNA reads TGTGCCAGCAGTACGGACAGGGAAGGAATCTCCTACGAGCAGTACTTC. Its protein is CASSTDREGISYEQYF. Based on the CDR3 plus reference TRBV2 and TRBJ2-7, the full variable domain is EPEVTQTPSHQVTQMGQEVILRCVPISNHLYFYWYRQILGQKVEFLVSFYNNEISEKSEIFDDQFSVERPDGSNFTLKIRSTKLEDSAMYFCASSTDREGISYEQYFGPGTRLTVT.

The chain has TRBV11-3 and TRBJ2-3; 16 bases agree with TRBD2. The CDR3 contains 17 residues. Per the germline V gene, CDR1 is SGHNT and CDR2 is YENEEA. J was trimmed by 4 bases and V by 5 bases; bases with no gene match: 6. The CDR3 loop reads CASSRGLAGGPPDTQYF. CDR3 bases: TGTGCCAGCAGCCGGGGACTAGCGGGAGGGCCCCCAGATACGCAGTATTTT. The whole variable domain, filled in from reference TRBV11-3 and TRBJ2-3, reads EAGVVQSPRYKIIEKKQPVAFWCNPISGHNTLYWYLQNLGQGPELLIRYENEEAVDDSQLPKDRFSAERLKGVDSTLKIQPAELGDSAVYLCASSRGLAGGPPDTQYFGPGTRLTVL.

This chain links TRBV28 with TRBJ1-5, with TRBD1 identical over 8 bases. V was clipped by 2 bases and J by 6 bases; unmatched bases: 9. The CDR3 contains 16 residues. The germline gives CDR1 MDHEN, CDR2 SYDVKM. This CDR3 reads CASSLPGQGLGQPQHF. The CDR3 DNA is TGTGCCAGCAGTTTACCCGGACAGGGCTTAGGTCAGCCCCAGCATTTT.

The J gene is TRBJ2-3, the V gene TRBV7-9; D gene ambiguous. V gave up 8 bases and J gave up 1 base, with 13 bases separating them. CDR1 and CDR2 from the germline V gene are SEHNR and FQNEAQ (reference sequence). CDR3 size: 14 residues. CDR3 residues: CASLDTRGTDTQYF. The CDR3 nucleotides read TGTGCCAGCCTCGATACCCGGGGCACAGATACGCAGTATTTT.